Below, 22 T cell receptor beta chains from the same sample are listed, as sequenced in a study of blood T cell repertoires in COVID-19. The data were produced by immunoSEQ multiplex PCR, yet TCRdb's version contains in-frame clones alone and is incomplete. The sample contains approximately 210,000 clones, roughly 82% of which appear only once. The sequenced sample consisted of peripheral blood. These receptors all come from a woman in her thirties or forties with acute or convalescent COVID-19.

The V call is TRBV5-1, the J call TRBJ1-3, with a possible D match to TRBD1 (6 bases). Germline values: CDR1 SGHRS, CDR2 YFSETQ. This CDR3 spans 16 amino acids. Trimming stripped 0 bases from V and 0 bases from J, with 10 bases between. The CDR3 DNA reads TGCGCCAGCAGCTTGGCCAGCAGGGGCTCTGGAAACACCATATATTTT. Protein: CASSLASRGSGNTIYF.

CDR3: CASSPYGVNTEAFF. Written as DNA, the CDR3 is TGTGCCAGCTCACCATACGGAGTGAACACTGAAGCTTTCTTT. The J gene is TRBJ1-1, the V gene TRBV18; D unresolved. This CDR3 is 14 amino acids long. Per germline, CDR1 KGHSH and CDR2 LQKENI. V gave up 2 bases and J gave up 0 bases, with 7 bases separating them.

The chain links TRBV7-2 to TRBJ2-1, with 8 positions matching TRBD2. The CDR3 loop spans 16 amino acids. The J segment lost 3 bases and the V segment lost 1 base, leaving 5 bases of the junction unmatched. The germline V gene encodes CDR1 SGHTA and CDR2 FQGNSA. The CDR3 sequence is CASSLGGLDRYNEQFF. The CDR3 DNA reads as TGTGCCAGCAGCTTAGGGGGACTAGACCGCTACAATGAGCAGTTCTTC.

This clone was seen a handful of times. The chain is built from TRBV5-5 and TRBJ2-2, with 8 bases fitting TRBD1. Germline CDR1 and CDR2: SGHKS and YYEKEE (reference sequence). The CDR3 spans 15 residues. Trimming at V came to 4 bases and at J to 5 bases, leaving 7 bases not matched to a gene. The CDR3 DNA sequence: TGTGCCAGCAGCCCCGGACAGGGCTTGACCGGGGAGCTGTTTTTT. Its protein product is CASSPGQGLTGELFF.

The V call is TRBV11-2, the J call TRBJ2-7; 7 nucleotides line up with TRBD2. V shed 2 bases and J 4 bases; nucleotides not matched to a gene: 5. Germline CDR1 reads SGHAT; CDR2 reads FQNNGV. The CDR3 runs to 14 residues. As DNA, the CDR3 is TGTGCCAGCAGCTTATCCGCGGGAGCTTACGAGCAGTACTTC. Encoded protein: CASSLSAGAYEQYF.

The rearrangement links TRBV6-5 to TRBJ2-7, with 12 bases fitting TRBD2. V trimming: 0 bases; J trimming: 9 bases; junction bases outside the gene matches: 6. Germline CDR1 reads MNHEY; CDR2 reads SVGAGI. CDR3 length: 15 amino acids. CDR3 bases: TGTGCCAGCAGTTACTCGCCTAGCGGGGGGGGAAGGCAGTACTTC. Protein: CASSYSPSGGGRQYF.

J is TRBJ1-5 and V is TRBV5-1; possible D gene TRBD1, 6 bases. The germline CDR1 and CDR2 sequences are SGHRS and YFSETQ. The CDR3 is 15 amino acids. Trimming took off 0 bases at V and 3 bases at J, with 10 bases between the two ends. As DNA, the CDR3 is TGCGCCAGCAGCTTGGGTGGGGACAACAATCAGCCCCAGCATTTT. Protein: CASSLGGDNNQPQHF.

V is TRBV7-2 and J is TRBJ2-4; TRBD2 matches 9 bases. The junction had 14 bases not matched to a gene; V was cut back by 5 bases and J by 3 bases. This CDR3 comprises 18 residues. Looked up from germline, CDR1 is SGHTA and CDR2 is FQGNSA. CDR3 region: CASSNPNGAGGSKNIQYF. CDR3 DNA: TGTGCCAGCAGCAACCCCAACGGAGCGGGAGGAAGCAAAAACATTCAGTACTTC.

The chain is built from TRBV2 and TRBJ1-2, with D hard to call. This CDR3 spans 10 amino acids. Trimming pared 4 bases from V and 8 bases from J, leaving 5 bases between. Looked up from germline, CDR1 is SNHLY and CDR2 is FYNNEI. CDR3 residues: CASSGQGYTF. CDR3 bases: TGTGCCAGCAGTGGGCAAGGCTACACCTTC. The complete variable domain, with remaining parts taken from reference TRBV2 and TRBJ1-2, reads EPEVTQTPSHQVTQMGQEVILRCVPISNHLYFYWYRQILGQKVEFLVSFYNNEISEKSEIFDDQFSVERPDGSNFTLKIRSTKLEDSAMYFCASSGQGYTFGSGTRLTVV.

This rearrangement joins TRBV2 to TRBJ2-4, with D perhaps matching TRBD1 (5 bases). The CDR3 covers 18 residues. Per the germline V gene, CDR1 is SNHLY and CDR2 is FYNNEI. V lost 6 bases and J lost 1, with 22 bases in between. CDR3 amino acids: CASRGLTGSGFAKNIQYF. The CDR3 nucleotides are TGTGCCAGCAGGGGTCTAACAGGCTCCGGGTTTGCCAAAAACATTCAGTACTTC. The variable domain in full, completed from reference TRBV2 and TRBJ2-4, reads EPEVTQTPSHQVTQMGQEVILRCVPISNHLYFYWYRQILGQKVEFLVSFYNNEISEKSEIFDDQFSVERPDGSNFTLKIRSTKLEDSAMYFCASRGLTGSGFAKNIQYFGAGTRLSVL.

The V call is TRBV11-2, the J call TRBJ2-3; 8 nucleotides line up with TRBD1. This CDR3 contains 14 residues. Per the germline V gene, CDR1 is SGHAT and CDR2 is FQNNGV. Trimming took 5 bases from V and 2 from J; bases not matched to a gene: 3. CDR3 region: CASSPTGATDTQYF. DNA of the CDR3: TGTGCCAGCAGCCCGACAGGGGCCACAGATACGCAGTATTTT.

The gene calls are TRBV4-1 and TRBJ2-7; 9 positions agree with TRBD1. The V segment lost 3 bases and the J segment 2 bases; nucleotides outside the gene matches: 5. Germline V gene lookup returns CDR1 MGHRA and CDR2 YSYEKL. The CDR3 loop spans 15 amino acids. The CDR3 reads CASSHTGTGTYEQYF. In DNA, the CDR3 is TGCGCCAGCAGCCACACCGGGACAGGGACCTACGAGCAGTACTTC.

CDR3 in amino acids: CASSSRLSYNEQFF. DNA of the CDR3: TGCGCCAGCAGCTCGAGACTATCCTACAATGAGCAGTTCTTC. The V and J genes are TRBV5-1 and TRBJ2-1, with D perhaps TRBD2 (5 bases). The CDR3 runs to 14 residues. The germline V and J ends were trimmed by 3 bases and 1 base, with 8 bases remaining between them. Germline values: CDR1 SGHRS, CDR2 YFSETQ. The full variable domain, completed using reference TRBV5-1 and TRBJ2-1, is KAGVTQTPRYLIKTRGQQVTLSCSPISGHRSVSWYQQTPGQGLQFLFEYFSETQRNKGNFPGRFSGRQFSNSRSEMNVSTLELGDSALYLCASSSRLSYNEQFFGPGTRLTVL.

The chain combines TRBV29-1 with TRBJ1-4; D gene unclear. This CDR3 has 11 residues. Germline loops: CDR1 SQVTM, CDR2 ANQGSEA. The germline V and J ends were trimmed by 4 bases and 4 bases, with 4 bases remaining between them. DNA for the CDR3: TGCAGCGTTGCTTTTAATGAAAAACTGTTTTTT. This encodes CSVAFNEKLFF.

A single count supports this clone. This chain uses TRBV29-1 with TRBJ1-2; the D gene is possibly TRBD1 (6 bases). V gave up 7 bases and J gave up 2 bases, with 11 bases separating them. This CDR3 spans 12 amino acids. Germline V gene data show CDR1 as SQVTM and CDR2 as ANQGSEA. The CDR3, as DNA: TGCAGCGGTGGGGGCGCCAACTATGGCTACACCTTC. It yields the protein CSGGGANYGYTF. Filled out from reference TRBV29-1 and TRBJ1-2, the complete variable domain reads SAVISQKPSRDICQRGTSLTIQCQVDSQVTMMFWYRQQPGQSLTLIATANQGSEATYESGFVIDKFPISRPNLTFSTLTVSNMSPEDSSIYLCSGGGANYGYTFGSGTRLTVV.

V and J are TRBV19 and TRBJ1-2; D gene uncertain. V was shortened by 8 bases and J by 8 bases, with 18 bases between the two germline ends. The CDR3 spans 13 residues. CDR1 LNHDA and CDR2 SQIVND come from the germline V gene (reference sequence). CDR3: CASAESAAFGYTF. The CDR3 coding sequence is TGTGCCAGTGCAGAATCGGCGGCTTTCGGCTACACCTTC.

The V and J genes are TRBV19 and TRBJ2-3; 11 bases line up with TRBD1. Germline CDR1 is LNHDA and CDR2 is SQIVND (reference sequence). The CDR3 runs to 15 residues. V was pared by 7 bases and J by 1 base, with 4 bases of the junction left unmatched. Here the CDR3 DNA reads TGTGCCAGTAAGAAGGGACAGGGGGGCACAGATACGCAGTATTTT. Its protein is CASKKGQGGTDTQYF.

The chain joins TRBV5-1 to TRBJ2-1; TRBD2 agrees at 9 bases. Trimming cost V 2 bases and J 0 bases; bases outside gene matches: 6. The germline V gene encodes CDR1 SGHRS and CDR2 YFSETQ. This CDR3 region has 17 residues. CDR3 amino acids: CASSLQISGGSYNEQFF. CDR3 DNA: TGCGCCAGCAGCTTACAAATTAGCGGGGGCTCCTACAATGAGCAGTTCTTC.

The chain recombines TRBV6-4 with TRBJ1-2, with D unresolved. V was trimmed by 5 bases and J by 4 bases, leaving 14 bases between them. CDR1 and CDR2 from the germline V gene are MRHNA and SNTAGT. The CDR3 is 14 amino acids. The CDR3: CASSPYPGSYGYTF. The CDR3 coding sequence is TGTGCCAGCAGTCCGTATCCGGGAAGCTATGGCTACACCTTC.

This clone was seen a single time. The V and J genes are TRBV19 and TRBJ2-2; D gene unclear. The CDR3 extends over 17 amino acids. V lost 3 bases and J lost 4, with 18 bases in between. Looked up from germline, CDR1 is LNHDA and CDR2 is SQIVND (reference sequence). The DNA of the CDR3 is TGTGCCAGTAGTATCAAAGGAAGAGGCTCGGGCACCGGGGAGCTGTTTTTT. Translated, it gives CASSIKGRGSGTGELFF. The whole variable domain, filled in from reference TRBV19 and TRBJ2-2, reads DGGITQSPKYLFRKEGQNVTLSCEQNLNHDAMYWYRQDPGQGLRLIYYSQIVNDFQKGDIAEGYSVSREKKESFPLTVTSAQKNPTAFYLCASSIKGRGSGTGELFFGEGSRLTVL.

V usage is TRBV29-1 and J usage is TRBJ2-7; no firm D call. The CDR3 totals 11 residues. Germline V gene sequence: CDR1 SQVTM, CDR2 ANQGSEA. Trimming cost V 4 bases and J 3 bases, with 7 bases left between them. Here the CDR3 reads CSVGHSYEQYF. The CDR3 DNA sequence: TGCAGCGTTGGGCACAGCTACGAGCAGTACTTC.

The V gene is TRBV19, the J gene TRBJ1-5; no firm D call. Trimming cost V 6 bases and J 6 bases, with 12 bases left between them. The CDR3 contains 13 residues. Germline V gene lookup returns CDR1 LNHDA and CDR2 SQIVND (reference sequence). CDR3 in amino acids: CASSPGKPQPQHF. The CDR3 DNA follows: TGTGCCAGTAGCCCGGGAAAGCCTCAGCCCCAGCATTTT.